These 32 T cell receptor beta chains originate from one sample sequenced in a study of T cell responses to AZD1222 COVID-19 vaccine. Here immunoSEQ multiplex PCR was the method, and the copy in TCRdb shows in-frame clones only, minus some. The profile covers just over 70,000 clones, with around 85% appearing a single time and about 20% taken by the ten largest. The sample here was peripheral blood, taken on day 0 of AZD1222 vaccination. All receptors come from an adult in good health.

The chain recombines TRBV10-3 with TRBJ2-1, with unresolved D. Per the germline V gene, CDR1 is ENHRY and CDR2 is SYGVKD. Trimming removed 0 bases at V and 9 bases at J, with 12 bases between. This CDR3 region has 14 residues. DNA for the CDR3: TGTGCCATCAGTGAGTCTCCTTTGAGTTTTGAGCAGTTCTTC. Translating it yields CAISESPLSFEQFF.

The chain couples TRBV6-5 to TRBJ1-1; no clear D. This CDR3 region has 13 residues. CDR1 MNHEY and CDR2 SVGAGI come from the germline V gene. Trimming took 6 bases from V and 2 from J, leaving 10 bases between them. CDR3 loop: CASSQQENTEAFF. DNA for the CDR3: TGTGCCAGCAGCCAACAAGAAAACACTGAAGCTTTCTTT.

V is TRBV7-9 and J is TRBJ1-5; D remains unclear. From germline, CDR1 is SEHNR and CDR2 FQNEAQ (reference sequence). V was shortened by 5 bases and J by 7 bases, with 15 bases between the two germline ends. The CDR3 has 14 amino acids. CDR3 in amino acids: CASSSDALDQPQHF. In nucleotides, the CDR3 is TGTGCCAGCAGCAGCGACGCTTTGGACCAGCCCCAGCATTTT.

This sequence joins TRBV11-3 and TRBJ2-1, with TRBD2 matching over 10 bases. Germline CDR1 is SGHNT and CDR2 is YENEEA. The CDR3 has 16 amino acids. V trimming: 3 bases; J trimming: 7 bases; junction bases outside the gene matches: 9. CDR3 bases: TGTGCCAGCAGCTTTATACGACTAGCGGGCGGAAATGAGCAGTTCTTC. It translates to CASSFIRLAGGNEQFF.

J is TRBJ1-5 and V is TRBV6-6, with D unclear. Germline-derived CDR1 and CDR2 are MNHNY and SVGAGI (reference sequence). CDR3 length equals 13 residues. V was cut by 1 base and J by 5 bases, with 6 bases left in between. This chain's CDR3 is CASSYWKDQPQHF. In nucleotides, the CDR3 is TGTGCCAGCAGTTACTGGAAGGATCAGCCCCAGCATTTT.

This clone has a handful of counts. CDR3 loop: CASSTPTFRTDTQYF. In nucleotides, the CDR3 is TGTGCCAGCAGTACTCCGACCTTTCGCACAGATACGCAGTATTTT. J is TRBJ2-3 and V is TRBV6-6; D uncertain. The germline CDR1 and CDR2 sequences are MNHNY and SVGAGI (reference sequence). V was pared by 5 bases and J by 1 base, with 13 bases between. This CDR3 has 15 amino acids.

This chain links TRBV27 with TRBJ1-1; no firm D call. Looked up from germline, CDR1 is MNHEY and CDR2 is SMNVEV (reference sequence). The CDR3 totals 15 residues. Trimming left V 5 bases short and J 3 bases short, with 16 bases between. The CDR3 here is CASSRPPGSHTEAFF. CDR3 sequence (DNA): TGTGCCAGCAGTCGCCCGCCCGGATCGCACACTGAAGCTTTCTTT.

CDR3 sequence (DNA): TGTGCCAGCAGCCATCAAGTCGCAACTAATGAAAAACTGTTTTTT. Amino acid sequence: CASSHQVATNEKLFF. V usage is TRBV7-6 and J usage is TRBJ1-4; D is unclear. The V gene lost 5 bases and the J gene lost 0 bases, with 10 bases spanning the gap. Germline V CDR1 and CDR2: SGHVS, FNYEAQ. This CDR3 spans 15 amino acids.

The chain has TRBV7-9 and TRBJ2-5, with TRBD1 identical over 7 bases. This CDR3 has 13 amino acids. Germline V lookup: CDR1 SEHNR, CDR2 FQNEAQ (reference sequence). V trimming: 8 bases; J trimming: 0 bases; junction bases outside the gene matches: 3. The CDR3 sequence is CASDRVYQETQYF. As DNA, the CDR3 is TGTGCCAGCGACAGGGTTTACCAAGAGACCCAGTACTTC.

This chain uses TRBV5-5 with TRBJ1-3; 9 nucleotides agree with TRBD1. V dropped 4 bases and J dropped 2; count of bases not matched to a gene: 7. The CDR3 contains 16 residues. In germline, CDR1 is SGHKS, CDR2 YYEKEE (reference sequence). For the CDR3, the DNA is TGTGCCAGCAGCATCGCCGGGACAGGGACTGGAAACACCATATATTTT. As protein: CASSIAGTGTGNTIYF.

The table lists this clone with a few counts. V gene TRBV15 combines with J gene TRBJ2-1; possibly TRBD2 for D (5 bases). Germline loops: CDR1 LNHNV, CDR2 YYDKDF (reference sequence). The CDR3 spans 13 residues. The V end was cut by 8 bases, the J end by 4 bases, with 12 bases between. CDR3 in amino acids: CATEERYYNEQFF. The CDR3, as DNA: TGTGCCACCGAGGAGCGGTATTACAATGAGCAGTTCTTC.

V is TRBV10-3 and J is TRBJ1-1, with TRBD1 matching 8 bases. Germline CDR1 ENHRY, CDR2 SYGVKD. The CDR3 contains 17 residues. Trimming took 0 bases from V and 13 from J; bases not matched to a gene: 19. CDR3 nucleotide sequence: TGTGCCATCAGTGAGTCGACTCTGCGTGGCACGGGGACAGGCGATTTCTTT. Translating gives CAISESTLRGTGTGDFF.

The rearrangement links TRBV6-6 to TRBJ1-6; D gene uncertain. The CDR3 runs to 15 residues. Trimming removed 6 bases at V and 5 bases at J, with 14 bases between. The germline CDR1 and CDR2 sequences are MNHNY and SVGAGI (reference sequence). For the CDR3, the DNA is TGTGCCAGCAGCCCCCAGGTTCCTCATAATTCACCCCTCCACTTT. It specifies CASSPQVPHNSPLHF.

The chain joins TRBV7-8 to TRBJ2-7; TRBD2 matches at 9 bases. The J segment lost 3 bases and the V segment lost 4 bases, leaving 1 base of the junction unmatched. This CDR3 has 13 amino acids. Germline V gene sequence: CDR1 SGHVS, CDR2 FQNEAQ. The CDR3: CASSSTSGYEQYF. The CDR3 DNA reads as TGTGCCAGCAGCTCGACTAGCGGCTACGAGCAGTACTTC. Drawing the rest from reference TRBV7-8 and TRBJ2-7, the complete variable domain is GAGVSQSPRYKVAKRGQDVALRCDPISGHVSLFWYQQALGQGPEFLTYFQNEAQLDKSGLPSDRFFAERPEGSVSTLKIQRTQQEDSAVYLCASSSTSGYEQYFGPGTRLTVT.

The V call is TRBV11-3, the J call TRBJ2-3; weak D call: TRBD2 (5 bases). The length of the CDR3 is 15 residues. V lost 4 bases and J lost 4, with 15 bases in between. Germline V CDR1 and CDR2: SGHNT, YENEEA. DNA for the CDR3: TGTGCCAGCAGCTGGACCCTCCGGGATTCAGATACGCAGTATTTT. It yields the protein CASSWTLRDSDTQYF.

This clone was observed a single time. The chain combines TRBV6-4 with TRBJ2-6; 9 bases agree with TRBD1. Trimming took 6 bases from V and 4 from J; bases not matched to a gene: 7. The CDR3 has 16 amino acids. Per germline, CDR1 MRHNA and CDR2 SNTAGT. The DNA for the CDR3 is TGTGCCAGCAGCCCTACAGGGGGCGCCGGGGCCAACGTCCTGACTTTC. The encoded protein is CASSPTGGAGANVLTF.

This clone ranks as large (0.1 to 1%). The chain recombines TRBV6-1 with TRBJ2-7, with TRBD1 as a possible D gene (6 bases). The germline V and J ends were trimmed by 2 bases and 2 bases, with 10 bases remaining between them. Germline CDR1 and CDR2: MNHNS and SASEGT. CDR3 size: 14 residues. As DNA, the CDR3 is TGTGCCAGCAGTGAATTCGGACAGCCCTACGAGCAGTACTTC. Translating gives CASSEFGQPYEQYF.

This chain uses TRBV5-4 with TRBJ2-1; weak D call: TRBD1 (7 bases). V dropped 4 bases and J dropped 4 bases, with 21 bases sitting between them. The germline V gene encodes CDR1 SGHNT and CDR2 YYREEE (reference sequence). This CDR3 has 17 amino acids. The CDR3 region is CASSPAGSRGVYNEQFF. CDR3 coding DNA: TGTGCCAGCAGCCCAGCCGGCAGCAGGGGGGTATACAATGAGCAGTTCTTC.

The J gene is TRBJ1-5, the V gene TRBV30; D call uncertain. Trimming took off 0 bases at V and 1 base at J, with 16 bases between the two ends. This CDR3 is 17 amino acids long. Germline values: CDR1 GTSNPN, CDR2 SVGIG (reference sequence). CDR3 sequence (DNA): TGTGCCTGGAGTGTAAGGAGCCCCTTTATGAGCAATCAGCCCCAGCATTTT. Residues: CAWSVRSPFMSNQPQHF.

The chain carries TRBV11-3 and TRBJ2-5; 8 nucleotides agree with TRBD1. The V gene end was trimmed by 4 bases and the J gene end by 6 bases; junction bases not matched to a gene: 4. The CDR3 length is 13 residues. CDR1 and CDR2 from the germline V gene are SGHNT and YENEEA. The CDR3 loop reads CASSWQGAKTQYF. The CDR3 DNA sequence: TGTGCCAGCAGCTGGCAGGGGGCAAAGACCCAGTACTTC.

V is TRBV6-5 and J is TRBJ2-3, with 12 bases lining up with TRBD2. The CDR3 length is 15 residues. Germline values: CDR1 MNHEY, CDR2 SVGAGI. J was trimmed by 2 bases and V by 7 bases; bases with no gene match: 4. Written as DNA, the CDR3 is TGTGCCAGCAATGGACTAGCGGGGACCACAGATACGCAGTATTTT. The encoded protein is CASNGLAGTTDTQYF.

This clone was counted once. V usage is TRBV7-9 and J usage is TRBJ1-2, with 8 positions matching TRBD1. V gave up 6 bases and J gave up 2 bases; unmatched junction bases: 8. CDR1 and CDR2 from the germline V gene are SEHNR and FQNEAQ (reference sequence). CDR3 length: 15 amino acids. The CDR3 protein is CASRSGAGGNYGYTF. The DNA for the CDR3 is TGTGCCAGCAGATCCGGGGCAGGGGGCAACTATGGCTACACCTTC.

This clone was recorded only once. The genes are TRBV7-2 and TRBJ2-2; D unclear. Germline V lookup: CDR1 SGHTA, CDR2 FQGNSA. V was pared by 5 bases and J by 0 bases, with 7 bases between. There are 14 residues in the CDR3. Here the CDR3 DNA reads TGTGCCAGCAGCAAGACACCGAACACCGGGGAGCTGTTTTTT. Amino acid sequence: CASSKTPNTGELFF.

The V gene is TRBV6-2 or TRBV6-3, the J gene TRBJ2-3; unclear D gene. CDR3 size: 14 residues. Germline loops: CDR1 MNHEY, CDR2 SVGEGT. V shed 2 bases and J shed 2 bases, with 8 bases lying between them. The CDR3: CASSYKALTDTQYF. For the CDR3, the DNA is TGTGCCAGCAGTTACAAGGCCCTCACAGATACGCAGTATTTT.

The V gene is TRBV6-5, the J gene TRBJ2-2; D gene ambiguous. This CDR3 contains 13 residues. Trimming stripped 8 bases from V and 5 bases from J, with 12 bases between. Per germline, CDR1 MNHEY and CDR2 SVGAGI. CDR3 coding DNA: TGTGCCAGCGGGCCGACCAATACCGGGGAGCTGTTTTTT. Translating it yields CASGPTNTGELFF.

V gene TRBV30 combines with J gene TRBJ2-1, with D hard to call. With 0 bases removed from V and 11 bases from J, the gap between germline ends came to 11 bases. CDR3 length equals 12 residues. Germline V gene lookup returns CDR1 GTSNPN and CDR2 SVGIG (reference sequence). CDR3 in DNA: TGTGCCTGGAGTGTACGCCCTGATCAGCAGTTCTTC. It codes for CAWSVRPDQQFF.

The V and J genes are TRBV18 and TRBJ1-1; TRBD1 aligns across 7 bases. CDR1 is KGHSH and CDR2 is LQKENI in the germline V gene. V was clipped by 5 bases and J by 4 bases; unmatched bases: 10. The CDR3 spans 15 residues. CDR3 in DNA: TGTGCCAGCTCATATAACAGGGGCGAAGGCACTGAAGCTTTCTTT. This gives the protein CASSYNRGEGTEAFF. Drawing the rest from reference TRBV18 and TRBJ1-1, the complete variable domain is NAGVMQNPRHLVRRRGQEARLRCSPMKGHSHVYWYRQLPEEGLKFMVYLQKENIIDESGMPKERFSAEFPKEGPSILRIQQVVRGDSAAYFCASSYNRGEGTEAFFGQGTRLTVV.

CDR3 in amino acids: CASSLITKPLADTQYF. Here the CDR3 DNA reads TGTGCCAGCAGCCTAATCACAAAGCCCTTGGCAGATACGCAGTATTTT. This chain links TRBV5-8 with TRBJ2-3; no definite D call. Germline CDR1 and CDR2: SGHTS and YDEGEE. Trimming removed 4 bases from V and 4 bases from J, with 19 bases in between. The CDR3 consists of 16 residues.

This clone appeared a single time. The CDR3 reads CASGASGDNNEQFF. In DNA, the CDR3 is TGTGCCAGCGGGGCTAGCGGGGACAACAATGAGCAGTTCTTC. The chain joins TRBV28 to TRBJ2-1; the match to TRBD2 covers 9 bases. Germline V lookup: CDR1 MDHEN, CDR2 SYDVKM. The junction had 7 bases not matched to a gene; V was cut back by 8 bases and J by 5 bases. CDR3 length: 14 amino acids.

The chain is built from TRBV5-5 and TRBJ2-2, with D perhaps matching TRBD1 or TRBD2 (6 bases each). The V and J ends lost 2 bases and 2 bases respectively, with 16 bases between them. The V gene's germline CDR1 is SGHKS and CDR2 YYEKEE (reference sequence). The CDR3 contains 17 residues. DNA for the CDR3: TGTGCCAGCAGCTTTTCCGGGGGCGTCCTCAACACCGGGGAGCTGTTTTTT. Protein: CASSFSGGVLNTGELFF.

The rearrangement joins TRBV5-5 to TRBJ2-3; D remains unclear. The germline V gene encodes CDR1 SGHKS and CDR2 YYEKEE (reference sequence). CDR3 length equals 15 residues. Trimming removed 1 base from V and 0 bases from J, with 9 bases in between. CDR3 sequence reads: CASSLMTASTDTQYF. The CDR3 DNA reads as TGTGCCAGCAGCTTGATGACCGCAAGCACAGATACGCAGTATTTT. The full variable domain, completed using reference TRBV5-5 and TRBJ2-3, is DAGVTQSPTHLIKTRGQQVTLRCSPISGHKSVSWYQQVLGQGPQFIFQYYEKEERGRGNFPDRFSARQFPNYSSELNVNALLLGDSALYLCASSLMTASTDTQYFGPGTRLTVL.

The gene calls are TRBV6-5 and TRBJ1-1; 8 bases agree with TRBD1. The CDR3 covers 15 residues. Germline V gene data show CDR1 as MNHEY and CDR2 as SVGAGI. V shed 5 bases, J shed 5 bases, and the junction held 10 bases outside the gene matches. The CDR3 sequence is CASSTPGGAGTEAFF. CDR3 coding DNA: TGTGCCAGCAGTACGCCAGGGGGCGCGGGGACTGAAGCTTTCTTT.